These 5 T cell receptor beta chains share one sample of origin, sequenced in a study of glioma-infiltrating T cells. Amplification of TCR alpha and beta CDR3 regions from RNA used iRepertoire nested multiplex PCR. From the multiplex PCR reads, TCRdb called clonotypes with MiXCR, one entry per CDR3 protein. The sample carries about 130,000 distinct CDR3 sequences, more than 20% recorded once. Sequences were obtained from glioma tissue, nonneoplastic brain tissue, or PBMCs (not recorded which). The receptors were sampled from a human donor with low-grade glioma or glioblastoma, undergoing nonglioma brain surgery, or in good health (not recorded which).

This clonotype came up once. A read error may explain this, as a much larger clone is one base away. The chain employs TRBV7-3 and TRBJ1-2; a possible D gene is TRBD1 (5 bases). The germline V gene has CDR1 SGHTA and CDR2 FQGTGA. The CDR3 spans 14 residues. CDR3 sequence reads: CARSLTRDGHGYTF. CDR3 nucleotides: TGTGCCAGAAGCTTAACCCGGGACGGACATGGCTACACCTTC.

This clonotype came up many times. The rearrangement links TRBV27 to TRBJ1-3; 10 bases line up with TRBD1. V lost 8 bases to trimming and J lost 1 base; unmatched junction nucleotides: 5. The CDR3 is made up of 15 amino acids. Looked up from germline, CDR1 is MNHEY and CDR2 is SMNVEV (reference sequence). CDR3 protein: CASGRTGGSGNTIYF. The CDR3 DNA is TGTGCCAGCGGAAGGACAGGGGGGTCTGGAAACACCATATATTTT.

This clonotype was seen at least ten times. This sequence joins TRBV7-2 and TRBJ2-1; D ambiguous. This CDR3 spans 16 amino acids. V lost 6 bases and J lost 2, with 17 bases in between. Germline V gene lookup returns CDR1 SGHTA and CDR2 FQGNSA. The CDR3 is CASSPAPRGTYNEQFF. CDR3 bases: TGTGCCAGCAGTCCGGCCCCCAGAGGTACCTACAATGAGCAGTTCTTC. The variable domain in full, completed from reference TRBV7-2 and TRBJ2-1, reads GAGVSQSPSNKVTEKGKDVELRCDPISGHTALYWYRQSLGQGLEFLIYFQGNSAPDKSGLPSDRFSAERTGGSVSTLTIQRTQQEDSAVYLCASSPAPRGTYNEQFFGPGTRLTVL.

In regard to this clonotype: One base away lies a much larger clone, so this may be a sequencing read error. The CDR3 region has the DNA TGCGCCAGCGGCCAAATTCGACAAGGGGAACAGTACTTC. Encoded protein: CASGQIRQGEQYF. The chain joins TRBV4-1 to TRBJ2-7; TRBD1 might be the D (5 bases). This CDR3 spans 13 amino acids. The germline V gene encodes CDR1 MGHRA and CDR2 YSYEKL.

This clonotype was recorded at least ten times. The chain joins TRBV12-3 or TRBV12-4 to TRBJ2-1; D is uncertain. V was cut by 3 bases and J by 13 bases, with 16 bases left in between. This CDR3 region has 13 residues. CDR3 nucleotide sequence: TGTGCCAGCAGTTTTTCGATGGACGGATTACAGTTCTTC. Residues: CASSFSMDGLQFF.